This T cell receptor beta chain came from a study of shared clonotypes between healthy human individuals. As for the study in general: Serving as donors were two women and three men, whose ages spanned 18 to 49. Every donor yielded three CD4 naive, three CD4 memory, two CD8 naive and one CD8 memory plate.

Sorted-subset replicate PCRs used about 200 ng DNA, 25,000 to 30,000 T cell genomes. Sequenced by immunoSEQ multiplex PCR; TCRdb stores in-frame clones only, minus some. This sample carries about 2.5 million clones, around 93% of them seen once, and the ten largest clones take around 0.38%. With 0 bases clipped from V and 5 bases from J, the junction kept 15 bases outside the gene matches. The CDR3 loop spans 18 amino acids. From germline, CDR1 is MGHRA and CDR2 YSYEKL. Study conclusions and caveats: Estimated richness values were generally larger in naive subsets than in memory subsets.

Note on this clone: As yet, its antigen is unknown.

The sequencing sample was made of naive CD4+ T cells from PBMCs. Subset noted: CD45RA+ positively selected. The chain carries TRBV4-1 and TRBJ2-5; the match to TRBD1 covers 7 bases. This clonotype originated in a man aged 18 to 30 in good health. Some clones in this sample may be carry-over from other donors' samples. The CDR3 bases are TGCGCCAGCAGCCAAGATGGGGCGGACAGGTTTCCCTCGGAGACCCAGTACTTC. This encodes CASSQDGADRFPSETQYF.